The rows below give T cell receptor beta chains drawn from one sample of a study of blood T cell repertoires in COVID-19. The data were produced by immunoSEQ multiplex PCR, yet TCRdb's version contains in-frame clones alone and is incomplete. The top ten clones hold roughly 7% of a sample with about 240,000 clones, roughly nine tenths of them seen once. Material: peripheral blood. The receptors derive from a man aged 60 to 69 who had recovered from COVID-19. CDR3s include the opening cysteine and the closing phenylalanine or tryptophan. A D gene is named only where the DNA matches it firmly. Clone size is given for some rows only: seen once, a few or many times, or a class if the clone is expanded.

TRBV3-1/TRBV3-2	.	TRBJ1-2	.	CASSLYGYGYTF	TGTGCCAGCAGCCTTTACGGCTATGGCTACACCTTC
TRBV6-5	.	TRBJ1-6	.	CASRSSYNSPLHF	TGTGCCAGCAGGAGCTCCTATAATTCACCCCTCCACTTT
TRBV7-8	.	TRBJ1-1	.	CASSLQTLNTEAFF	TGTGCCAGCAGCTTACAGACACTGAACACTGAAGCTTTCTTT
TRBV29-1	TRBD1	TRBJ1-5	.	CSVRQGSQPQHF	TGCAGCGTCCGACAGGGCAGTCAGCCCCAGCATTTT
TRBV5-8	TRBD1	TRBJ1-2	.	CASSRDRPNLNYGYTF	TGTGCCAGCAGTCGGGACAGACCAAATCTTAACTATGGCTACACCTTC
TRBV19	TRBD2	TRBJ2-2	.	CASSAGTSGGPNTGELFF	TGTGCCAGTAGTGCGGGGACTAGCGGGGGCCCCAACACCGGGGAGCTGTTTTTT
TRBV2	.	TRBJ2-2	.	CASTRDNTGELFF	TGTGCCAGTACCCGAGATAACACCGGGGAGCTGTTTTTT
TRBV24-1	.	TRBJ2-2	.	CATSAVAGVNTGELFF	TGTGCCACCAGTGCTGTCGCCGGGGTTAACACCGGGGAGCTGTTTTTT
TRBV28	TRBD1	TRBJ1-2	.	CASSADRAGVGYTF	TGTGCCAGCAGCGCGGACAGGGCGGGTGTTGGCTACACCTTC
TRBV9	TRBD1	TRBJ2-5	.	CASSVRFGTGLQETQYF	TGTGCCAGCAGCGTTCGTTTCGGGACAGGGTTACAAGAGACCCAGTACTTC
TRBV18	.	TRBJ2-1	once	CASSEGGPQGNEQFF	TGTGCCAGCTCAGAAGGGGGGCCACAGGGGAATGAGCAGTTCTTC
TRBV5-1	TRBD1	TRBJ1-2	.	CASSGTGLNYGYTF	TGCGCCAGCAGCGGGACAGGGTTAAACTATGGCTACACCTTC
TRBV11-2	.	TRBJ2-7	.	CASTMGRGAPPEQYF	TGTGCCAGCACCATGGGCAGGGGAGCACCGCCAGAGCAGTACTTC
TRBV28	TRBD1	TRBJ1-2	few	CASSPGTGYYGYTF	TGTGCCAGCAGCCCAGGGACAGGCTACTATGGCTACACCTTC
TRBV6-5	.	TRBJ2-2	.	CASSSRVQNTGELFF	TGTGCCAGTTCATCCCGGGTCCAAAACACCGGGGAGCTGTTTTTT
TRBV5-1	TRBD1	TRBJ1-3	.	CASSLGDRGNTIYF	TGCGCCAGCAGCTTGGGGGACAGGGGGAACACCATATATTTT
TRBV30	.	TRBJ2-5	.	CAWSVIGETQYF	TGTGCCTGGAGTGTAATCGGGGAGACCCAGTACTTC
TRBV27	.	TRBJ1-2	few	CASSLSGSTTGYTF	TGTGCCAGCAGCTTGTCGGGGTCTACTACTGGCTACACCTTC
TRBV19	.	TRBJ1-3	.	CASTFSGNTIYF	TGTGCCAGTACCTTCTCTGGAAACACCATATATTTT
TRBV7-6	TRBD1	TRBJ1-1	.	CASSLLPTGVTEAFF	TGTGCCAGCAGCCTACTCCCGACAGGGGTCACTGAAGCTTTCTTT
TRBV19	TRBD1	TRBJ2-1	once	CASKAKAGGRNEQFF	TGTGCCTCAAAGGCTAAGGCAGGGGGAAGGAATGAGCAGTTCTTC
TRBV28	.	TRBJ2-1	.	CASIKGGGAFNEQFF	TGTGCCAGCATCAAGGGAGGGGGGGCTTTCAATGAGCAGTTCTTC
TRBV3-1/TRBV3-2	TRBD2	TRBJ2-5	.	CASSQRGSRGTQYF	TGTGCCAGCAGCCAGCGGGGGTCCCGGGGGACCCAGTACTTC
TRBV9	.	TRBJ1-3	.	CASSSPHGQGNTIYF	TGTGCCAGCAGCTCACCGCATGGGCAGGGCAACACCATATATTTT
TRBV6-6	.	TRBJ1-1	once	CASSSGTEAFF	TGTGCCAGCAGTTCGGGGACTGAAGCTTTCTTT
TRBV5-1	.	TRBJ2-1	few	CASSLGLAPYNEQFF	TGCGCCAGCAGCTTGGGACTGGCCCCCTACAATGAGCAGTTCTTC
TRBV7-2	.	TRBJ1-1	.	CASSLAVKSEAFF	TGTGCCAGCAGCTTAGCGGTGAAGAGTGAAGCTTTCTTT
TRBV7-8	.	TRBJ1-5	.	CASSLFQESNQPQHF	TGTGCCAGCAGCTTATTCCAGGAAAGCAATCAGCCCCAGCATTTT
TRBV2	TRBD2	TRBJ2-1	once	CASSEGSGGGVDEQFF	TGTGCCAGCAGTGAAGGCTCGGGCGGGGGGGTCGATGAGCAGTTCTTC
TRBV28	.	TRBJ2-3	.	CASSLDAAGATDTQYF	TGTGCCAGCAGTTTAGACGCGGCGGGGGCCACAGATACGCAGTATTTT
TRBV7-9	TRBD1	TRBJ2-7	.	CASSQPGQGTEQYF	TGTGCCAGCAGTCAACCGGGACAGGGGACCGAGCAGTACTTC
TRBV24-1	TRBD1	TRBJ1-5	.	CATSDTGGGGQPQHF	TGTGCCACCAGCGACACAGGGGGCGGGGGTCAGCCCCAGCATTTT
TRBV18	.	TRBJ2-1	.	CASSPPGYNEQFF	TGTGCCAGCTCACCACCCGGGTACAATGAGCAGTTCTTC
TRBV12-2	.	TRBJ1-5	.	CASRQPDRNYNQPQHF	TGTGCAAGTCGCCAACCGGACAGGAACTACAATCAGCCCCAGCATTTT
TRBV11-3	.	TRBJ2-3	.	CASSLGGSRFLDTQYF	TGTGCCAGCAGCTTAGGCGGTAGTCGTTTTTTGGATACGCAGTATTTT
TRBV5-4	TRBD1	TRBJ2-1	.	CASSGGTGGFYEQFF	TGTGCCAGCAGCGGCGGGACAGGGGGCTTTTATGAGCAGTTCTTC
TRBV6-5	TRBD2	TRBJ2-7	.	CASSRRPGLGVEQYF	TGTGCCAGCAGTCGGCGACCGGGACTAGGAGTCGAGCAGTACTTC
TRBV7-8	.	TRBJ1-5	once	CASSLALGEHSNQPQHF	TGTGCCAGCAGCTTAGCGCTTGGAGAGCATAGCAATCAGCCCCAGCATTTT
TRBV20-1	TRBD1	TRBJ1-1	.	CSAPRTGKAFF	TGCAGTGCTCCCCGGACAGGAAAAGCTTTCTTT
TRBV9	.	TRBJ1-2	.	CASSPTNGADGYTF	TGTGCCAGCAGCCCTACCAATGGGGCGGATGGCTACACCTTC
TRBV5-3	.	TRBJ2-3	.	CARSTRIGSTDTQYF	TGTGCCAGAAGCACGAGAATCGGGAGCACAGATACGCAGTATTTT
TRBV15	TRBD1	TRBJ2-2	.	CATSMGTGFAGELFF	TGTGCCACCAGCATGGGGACAGGGTTTGCCGGGGAGCTGTTTTTT
TRBV27	.	TRBJ1-5	few	CASSRTGSGNQPQHF	TGTGCCAGCAGTAGGACGGGGAGCGGCAATCAGCCCCAGCATTTT
TRBV11-3	.	TRBJ2-2	.	CASSLVGVAENTGELFF	TGTGCCAGCAGCTTAGTGGGGGTAGCGGAGAACACCGGGGAGCTGTTTTTT